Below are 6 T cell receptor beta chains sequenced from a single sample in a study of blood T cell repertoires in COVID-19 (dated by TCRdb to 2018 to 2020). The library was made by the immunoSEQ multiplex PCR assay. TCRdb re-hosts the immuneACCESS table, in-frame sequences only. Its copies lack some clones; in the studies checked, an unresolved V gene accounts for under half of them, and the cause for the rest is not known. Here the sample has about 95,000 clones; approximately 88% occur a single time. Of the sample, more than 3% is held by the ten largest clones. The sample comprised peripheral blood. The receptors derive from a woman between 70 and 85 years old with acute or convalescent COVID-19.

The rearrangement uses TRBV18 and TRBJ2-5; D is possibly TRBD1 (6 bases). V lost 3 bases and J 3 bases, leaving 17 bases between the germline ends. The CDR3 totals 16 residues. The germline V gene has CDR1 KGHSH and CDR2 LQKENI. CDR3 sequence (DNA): TGTGCCAGCTCACCTCCGTCGAGTAGACAGGAAGAGACCCAGTACTTC. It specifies CASSPPSSRQEETQYF.

The CDR3 DNA sequence: TGTGCCAGCAGTTACTCTCGGCAGGGGTCCAATGAGCAGTTCTTC. This gives the protein CASSYSRQGSNEQFF. The J gene is TRBJ2-1, the V gene TRBV6-5; D perhaps matches TRBD1 (6 bases). Trimming pared 0 bases from V and 6 bases from J, leaving 12 bases between. CDR3 size: 15 residues. From germline, CDR1 is MNHEY and CDR2 SVGAGI.

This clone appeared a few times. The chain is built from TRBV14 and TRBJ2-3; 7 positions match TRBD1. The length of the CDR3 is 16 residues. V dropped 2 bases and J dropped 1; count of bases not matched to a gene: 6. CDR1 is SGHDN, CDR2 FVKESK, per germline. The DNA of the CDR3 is TGTGCCAGCAGCCAATTAAGACAGGGAGGCACAGATACGCAGTATTTT. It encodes CASSQLRQGGTDTQYF.

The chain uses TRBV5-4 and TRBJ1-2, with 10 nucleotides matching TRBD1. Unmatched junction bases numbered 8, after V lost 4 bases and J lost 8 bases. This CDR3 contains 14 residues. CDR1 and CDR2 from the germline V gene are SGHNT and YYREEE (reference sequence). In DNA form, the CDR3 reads TGTGCCAGCAGCCATTCGGGACAGGGGAAGGGCTACACCTTC. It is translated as CASSHSGQGKGYTF.

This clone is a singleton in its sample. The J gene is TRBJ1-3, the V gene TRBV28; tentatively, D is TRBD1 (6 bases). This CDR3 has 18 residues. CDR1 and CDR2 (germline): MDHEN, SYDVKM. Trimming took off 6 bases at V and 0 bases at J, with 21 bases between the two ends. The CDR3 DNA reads TGTGCCAGCAGAGCCGGGACACCAACTTTGAGCTCTGGAAACACCATATATTTT. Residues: CASRAGTPTLSSGNTIYF.

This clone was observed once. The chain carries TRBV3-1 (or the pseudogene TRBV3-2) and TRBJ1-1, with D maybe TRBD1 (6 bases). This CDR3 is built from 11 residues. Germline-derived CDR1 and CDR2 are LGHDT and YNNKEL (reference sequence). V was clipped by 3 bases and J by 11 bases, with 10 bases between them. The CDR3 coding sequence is TGTGCCAGCAGCCAGGCAGGGGCCGCTTTCTTT. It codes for CASSQAGAAFF.